These 15 T cell receptor beta chains were all obtained from the same sample, sequenced in a study of shared clonotypes between healthy human individuals. Profiling relied on immunoSEQ multiplex PCR, and the TCRdb table lists in-frame clones only, not all of them. This sample carries 470,000 or so clones, 60% to 80% of them seen once, and the ten largest clones take more than 10%. The specimen sequenced was PBMCs. Source of these receptors: a woman in her 40s in good health. Some clones in this sample may be carry-over from other donors' samples.

The chain recombines TRBV27 with TRBJ2-2; 8 bases are a match to TRBD2. The CDR3 runs 13 residues. With V trimmed by 8 bases and J by 7 bases, 6 bases remained unmatched. Germline CDR1 reads MNHEY; CDR2 reads SMNVEV (reference sequence). As DNA, the CDR3 is TGTGCCAGCCATAAAAGCGGGGGCGGGGAGCTGTTTTTT. It codes for CASHKSGGGELFF.

The V gene is TRBV18, the J gene TRBJ1-5; possibly TRBD1 for D (6 bases). The CDR3 is made up of 14 amino acids. Germline CDR1 and CDR2: KGHSH and LQKENI. The V and J ends lost 2 bases and 4 bases respectively, with 9 bases between them. The CDR3 sequence is CASSPSRGNQPQHF. CDR3 sequence (DNA): TGTGCCAGCTCACCAAGCAGGGGAAATCAGCCCCAGCATTTT.

This chain uses TRBV6-1 with TRBJ1-2; D gene uncertain. CDR1 and CDR2 from the germline V gene are MNHNS and SASEGT. V was trimmed by 6 bases and J by 8 bases, leaving 10 bases between them. The CDR3 consists of 11 residues. CDR3 in DNA: TGTGCCAGCAGAGGCATTATAGGCTACACCTTC. Translated, it gives CASRGIIGYTF.

There are a few counts of this clone. The chain couples TRBV6-5 to TRBJ1-2; TRBD1 matches at 8 bases. Germline CDR1 reads MNHEY; CDR2 reads SVGAGI. Germline trimming cut 6 bases from V and 2 bases from J; bases unmatched to any gene: 5. CDR3 length equals 14 residues. The CDR3 region is CASRRTGGNYGYTF. CDR3 bases: TGTGCCAGCAGGCGTACAGGGGGGAACTATGGCTACACCTTC.

V is TRBV28 and J is TRBJ1-5; 7 nucleotides match TRBD1. This CDR3 spans 15 amino acids. V was clipped by 5 bases and J by 1 base; unmatched bases: 5. Germline CDR1 MDHEN, CDR2 SYDVKM. The CDR3: CASSPGGFSNQPQHF. The CDR3 coding sequence is TGTGCCAGCAGTCCAGGGGGTTTCAGCAATCAGCCCCAGCATTTT.

This clone is medium-sized (0.01 to 0.1%) in the sample. Within the sample, other DNA sequences also encode this same CDR3. V and J are TRBV7-6 and TRBJ1-1; 9 bases are a match to TRBD1. Per the germline V gene, CDR1 is SGHVS and CDR2 is FNYEAQ. The V segment lost 5 bases and the J segment 1 base; nucleotides outside the gene matches: 8. The CDR3 is 16 amino acids. CDR3: CASSRGTGITNTEAFF. The DNA of the CDR3 is TGTGCCAGCAGCCGAGGGACAGGGATTACGAACACTGAAGCTTTCTTT.

This clone has just a few counts. The chain employs TRBV19 and TRBJ1-1; 7 positions agree with TRBD1. This CDR3 comprises 13 residues. After removal of 4 bases from V and 4 bases from J, the junction contained 3 bases not matched to a gene. Germline V lookup: CDR1 LNHDA, CDR2 SQIVND (reference sequence). The CDR3 protein is CASSRQGVTEAFF. In DNA, the CDR3 is TGTGCCAGTAGTAGACAGGGAGTCACTGAAGCTTTCTTT.

The CDR3 here is CASSLDPGTEAFF. CDR3 sequence (DNA): TGCGCCAGCAGCTTGGACCCTGGCACTGAAGCTTTCTTT. This chain joins TRBV5-1 and TRBJ1-1; the D is unclear. The V end lost 0 bases, the J end lost 4 bases, and 7 bases lay between the germline ends. Germline V gives CDR1 SGHRS, CDR2 YFSETQ. The CDR3 totals 13 residues. Full variable domain (outside the CDR3, taken from reference TRBV5-1 and TRBJ1-1): KAGVTQTPRYLIKTRGQQVTLSCSPISGHRSVSWYQQTPGQGLQFLFEYFSETQRNKGNFPGRFSGRQFSNSRSEMNVSTLELGDSALYLCASSLDPGTEAFFGQGTRLTVV.

The rearrangement links TRBV27 to TRBJ1-4; weak D call: TRBD1 (5 bases). V was trimmed by 2 bases and J by 0 bases, leaving 7 bases between them. CDR1 and CDR2 from the germline V gene are MNHEY and SMNVEV (reference sequence). This CDR3 is built from 15 residues. The chain's CDR3 is CASSLTRATNEKLFF. The CDR3 DNA sequence: TGTGCCAGCAGTTTAACCAGGGCAACTAATGAAAAACTGTTTTTT.

About this clone: This same CDR3 is encoded by further DNA sequences in the sample. The rearrangement links TRBV19 to TRBJ1-5, with 10 bases aligning to TRBD1. J was trimmed by 2 bases and V by 9 bases; bases with no gene match: 4. CDR3 length: 14 residues. The germline gives CDR1 LNHDA, CDR2 SQIVND (reference sequence). CDR3 residues: CASSGTGGNQPQHF. CDR3 coding DNA: TGTGCCAGCTCCGGGACAGGGGGCAATCAGCCCCAGCATTTT.

This clone was counted once. The rearrangement joins TRBV28 to TRBJ2-2, with D tentatively TRBD1 or TRBD2 (5 bases each). The length of the CDR3 is 17 residues. V gave up 5 bases and J gave up 2 bases, with 18 bases separating them. Germline assignment: CDR1 MDHEN and CDR2 SYDVKM. DNA of the CDR3: TGTGCCAGCAGTAGGGGCGTCGGACTCAAAAACACCGGGGAGCTGTTTTTT. Residues: CASSRGVGLKNTGELFF.

The V and J genes are TRBV28 and TRBJ2-7; 8 bases agree with TRBD2. The CDR3 length is 14 residues. Germline loops: CDR1 MDHEN, CDR2 SYDVKM. The V and J ends lost 9 bases and 2 bases, in that order; junction bases with no gene match: 9. The CDR3 DNA is TGTGCCAGTGGGAGCGGGAGTCCCCCCTACGAGCAGTACTTC. This sequence encodes CASGSGSPPYEQYF.

This clone occurred once. This CDR3 reads CASSPSNLPPGNNEQYF. The CDR3 nucleotides read TGTGCCAGCAGTCCCTCCAATTTACCCCCCGGAAATAACGAGCAGTACTTC. The rearrangement joins TRBV28 to TRBJ2-7; D not resolved. The CDR3 loop spans 17 amino acids. Germline assignment: CDR1 MDHEN and CDR2 SYDVKM. V lost 5 bases and J lost 5, with 25 bases in between.

This chain links TRBV5-8 with TRBJ2-5, with TRBD2 matching over 7 bases. The germline gives CDR1 SGHTS, CDR2 YDEGEE. The CDR3 sequence is 16 residues long. With 0 bases clipped from V and 4 bases from J, the junction kept 9 bases outside the gene matches. CDR3 nucleotides: TGTGCCAGCAGCTTGGAGGCTAGCGGAAGGGGAGAGACCCAGTACTTC. It codes for CASSLEASGRGETQYF.

This clone was seen only once. CDR3 sequence (DNA): TGTGCCTGTGGCGGGAAAGAGACCCAGTACTTC. Protein product: CACGGKETQYF. The chain has TRBV30 and TRBJ2-5, with D perhaps TRBD2 (6 bases). Germline assignment: CDR1 GTSNPN and CDR2 SVGIG (reference sequence). CDR3 length: 11 residues. Trimming removed 6 bases from V and 3 bases from J, with 8 bases in between.